This record looks at one T cell receptor beta chain sequence and its context. Its antigen is undetermined. This specimen belongs to a study of T-cell reconstitution after alpha-beta-depleted transplantation in children. TCRbeta library preparation incorporated unique molecular identifiers. A single record per CDR3 protein comes from TCRdb applying MiXCR to the PCR reads. The sample consists of around 370,000 distinct CDR3 sequences, around 16% of them appearing once. This CDR3 region has 15 residues. CDR1 is DFQATT and CDR2 is SNEGSKA in the germline V gene (reference sequence). V dropped 2 bases and J dropped 5; count of bases not matched to a gene: 10. The study's findings and limits: Newly produced T cells mostly accounted for T-cell counts and diversity one year post-transplant. Surviving recipient T cells and thymic progenitors produced the high day-60 TCRbeta diversity seen in some patients. Reported findings indicate that, about two months after transplant, alpha-beta T cells came from several hundred expanded clones, which were derived from non-depleted graft cells.

The sequencing here drew on PBMCs, mostly from graft donor cells, taken 360 days after TCRalphabeta/CD19-depleted stem cell transplant. The source of this sequence is a male patient aged 2 to 9 who had a stem cell transplant for acute lymphoblastic leukemia, so the T cells may come from the graft donor. The rearrangement links TRBV20-1 to TRBJ2-3, with TRBD2 identical over 7 bases. CDR3 residues: CSARKDAGVGDTQYF. In DNA, the CDR3 is TGCAGTGCTAGAAAAGATGCGGGAGTTGGAGATACGCAGTATTTT.